Following are 16 T cell receptor beta chains from one sample sequenced in a study of T cell responses to AZD1222 COVID-19 vaccine. The repertoire was sequenced with immunoSEQ multiplex PCR; TCRdb's copy has only in-frame clones and lacks some. The sample lists 150,000 or so clones; approximately 88% were seen once. The material sequenced was peripheral blood, taken on day 0 of AZD1222 vaccination. All receptors come from an adult in good health.

The chain joins TRBV2 to TRBJ2-7; D is ambiguous. Trimming removed 3 bases at V and 3 bases at J, with 3 bases between. Germline assignment: CDR1 SNHLY and CDR2 FYNNEI. The CDR3 loop spans 11 amino acids. CDR3: CASSDRYEQYF. The CDR3 region has the DNA TGTGCCAGCAGTGATCGCTACGAGCAGTACTTC.

The chain is built from TRBV7-3 and TRBJ2-7; the match to TRBD2 covers 8 bases. The germline V gene encodes CDR1 SGHTA and CDR2 FQGTGA. J gave up 2 bases and V 2 bases, and 8 bases lay outside the gene matches. This CDR3 is built from 16 residues. The CDR3 bases are TGTGCCAGCAGCTTACCGGGGAGGACTAGCACCTACGAGCAGTACTTC. Protein product: CASSLPGRTSTYEQYF.

The chain joins TRBV18 to TRBJ2-1, with no clear D. Between the trimmed V and J ends, which lost 3 bases and 9 bases, there was a span of 9 bases. This CDR3 is built from 12 residues. Germline V CDR1 and CDR2: KGHSH, LQKENI. CDR3 nucleotide sequence: TGTGCCAGCTCACCCGGCGTTGGTGAGCAGTTCTTC. Residues: CASSPGVGEQFF.

V is TRBV7-6 and J is TRBJ2-5; the match to TRBD1 covers 7 bases. The CDR3 runs to 15 residues. Looked up from germline, CDR1 is SGHVS and CDR2 is FNYEAQ. The trim removed 5 bases at V and 4 bases at J, leaving 10 bases unmatched. CDR3: CASSPGQLGGETQYF. CDR3 nucleotides: TGTGCCAGCAGCCCGGGACAGTTAGGAGGAGAGACCCAGTACTTC.

The rearrangement joins TRBV9 to TRBJ2-7; D is tentatively TRBD1 or TRBD2 (5 bases each). Trimming removed 0 bases from V and 3 bases from J, with 16 bases in between. The CDR3 is made up of 16 amino acids. Looked up from germline, CDR1 is SGDLS and CDR2 is YYNGEE. As DNA, the CDR3 is TGTGCCAGCAGCGTAGCTGGGGCGGAGGAAAGCTACGAGCAGTACTTC. Protein sequence: CASSVAGAEESYEQYF.

This chain connects TRBV6-5 to TRBJ2-7, with 7 bases fitting TRBD1. CDR1 is MNHEY, CDR2 SVGAGI, per germline. After removal of 6 bases from V and 2 bases from J, the junction contained 7 bases not matched to a gene. The CDR3 length is 14 residues. In nucleotides, the CDR3 is TGTGCCAGCAGCGCAACCGGGACAGCCTACGAGCAGTACTTC. It yields the protein CASSATGTAYEQYF.

The CDR3 DNA reads as TGTGCCAGCACCAGGTACAATGAGCAGTTCTTC. This codes for CASTRYNEQFF. The chain couples TRBV27 to TRBJ2-1; D is ambiguous. The CDR3 has 11 residues. Germline lookup yields CDR1 MNHEY and CDR2 SMNVEV (reference sequence). The ends were cut back, 7 bases at V and 4 bases at J, with 5 bases in the middle.

The chain joins TRBV6-2 or TRBV6-3 to TRBJ2-7; TRBD1 might be the D (5 bases). V shed 2 bases and J shed 7 bases, with 9 bases lying between them. The germline V gene encodes CDR1 MNHEY and CDR2 SVGEGT. The CDR3 length is 12 residues. The CDR3 is CASSYPDIEQYF. CDR3 coding DNA: TGTGCCAGCAGTTACCCGGACATAGAGCAGTACTTC.

This sequence joins TRBV6-2 or TRBV6-3 and TRBJ2-7; no definite D call. V lost 4 bases to trimming and J lost 3 bases, with 13 bases between them. The germline V gene has CDR1 MNHEY and CDR2 SVGEGT. The CDR3 runs to 14 residues. The chain's CDR3 is CASSSIGPNYEQYF. CDR3 DNA: TGTGCCAGCAGTTCCATAGGACCAAACTACGAGCAGTACTTC.

The chain uses TRBV28 and TRBJ2-5, with 14 bases that match TRBD2. Looked up from germline, CDR1 is MDHEN and CDR2 is SYDVKM. The J segment lost 6 bases and the V segment lost 5 bases, leaving 11 bases of the junction unmatched. CDR3 size: 17 residues. CDR3 DNA: TGTGCCAGCAGTCTCCTCTCGGGACTAGCGGGAGTGAAGACCCAGTACTTC. It yields the protein CASSLLSGLAGVKTQYF.

V gene TRBV6-2 or TRBV6-3 combines with J gene TRBJ1-1; 10 nucleotides align to TRBD1. This CDR3 comprises 16 residues. CDR1 MNHEY and CDR2 SVGEGT come from the germline V gene. Trimming at V came to 2 bases and at J to 1 base, leaving 4 bases not matched to a gene. The CDR3 is CASSYTRDRGNTEAFF. In nucleotides, the CDR3 is TGTGCCAGCAGTTACACTCGGGACAGGGGGAACACTGAAGCTTTCTTT.

The rearrangement links TRBV2 to TRBJ1-5; D unresolved. There are 16 residues in the CDR3. Germline assignment: CDR1 SNHLY and CDR2 FYNNEI. V was cut by 2 bases and J by 1 base, with 12 bases left in between. The chain's CDR3 is CASSELGRASNQPQHF. The CDR3 DNA is TGTGCCAGCAGTGAACTGGGGAGGGCCAGCAATCAGCCCCAGCATTTT.

This clone was detected once. V gene TRBV6-5 combines with J gene TRBJ2-3, with 9 bases identical to TRBD2. Trimming removed 4 bases from V and 8 bases from J; junction bases left unmatched: 7. Germline values: CDR1 MNHEY, CDR2 SVGAGI. The CDR3 totals 14 residues. The CDR3 DNA follows: TGTGCCAGCAGTTGGGTTAGCGGGAGCGGTACGCAGTATTTT. This translates into CASSWVSGSGTQYF.

This chain joins TRBV9 and TRBJ2-7; D is unresolved. The CDR3 runs to 14 residues. The V end was cut by 0 bases, the J end by 6 bases, with 13 bases between. CDR1 and CDR2 (germline): SGDLS, YYNGEE. The DNA of the CDR3 is TGTGCCAGCAGCGTAGAGCCCGTGGGGTTCGAGCAGTACTTC. Translation gives CASSVEPVGFEQYF. The full variable domain, with the rest looked up from reference TRBV9 and TRBJ2-7, is DSGVTQTPKHLITATGQRVTLRCSPRSGDLSVYWYQQSLDQGLQFLIQYYNGEERAKGNILERFSAQQFPDLHSELNLSSLELGDSALYFCASSVEPVGFEQYFGPGTRLTVT.

The chain links TRBV4-3 to TRBJ1-3, with D tentatively TRBD1 (5 bases). V was trimmed by 1 base and J by 0 bases, leaving 7 bases between them. This CDR3 region has 15 residues. Per the germline V gene, CDR1 is LGHNA and CDR2 is YSLEER. As DNA, the CDR3 is TGCGCCAGCAGCCAAGGGGGCGGCTCTGGAAACACCATATATTTT. Encoded protein: CASSQGGGSGNTIYF.

J is TRBJ2-6 and V is TRBV19; 7 bases are a match to TRBD1. From germline, CDR1 is LNHDA and CDR2 SQIVND (reference sequence). The CDR3 sequence is 16 residues long. The V and J ends lost 3 bases and 0 bases, in that order; junction bases with no gene match: 2. As DNA, the CDR3 is TGTGCCAGTAGTATTTACAGGGGCTCTGGGGCCAACGTCCTGACTTTC. Translation: CASSIYRGSGANVLTF.